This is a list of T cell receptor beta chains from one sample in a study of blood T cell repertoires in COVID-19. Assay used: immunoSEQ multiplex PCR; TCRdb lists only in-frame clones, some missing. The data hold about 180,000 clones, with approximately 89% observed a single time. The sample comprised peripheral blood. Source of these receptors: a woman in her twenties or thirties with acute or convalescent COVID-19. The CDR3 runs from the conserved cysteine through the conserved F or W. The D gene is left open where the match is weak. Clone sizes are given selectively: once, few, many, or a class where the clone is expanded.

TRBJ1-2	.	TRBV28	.	TGTGCCAGCAGCTCGATCCGAGGAGGCTATGGCTACACCTTC	CASSSIRGGYGYTF
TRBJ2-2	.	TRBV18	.	TGTGCCAGCTCAATCCAGGGGACCGGGGAGCTGTTTTTT	CASSIQGTGELFF
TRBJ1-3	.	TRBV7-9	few	TGTGCCAGCAGCTCTCCAGGGAACTCTGGAAACACCATATATTTT	CASSSPGNSGNTIYF
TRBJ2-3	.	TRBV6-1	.	TGTGCCAGCAGTGATAGAGGGAGTATGCAGTATTTT	CASSDRGSMQYF
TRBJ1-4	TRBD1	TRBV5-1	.	TGCGCCAGCAGCTCGGGACAGGGAAATGAAAAACTGTTTTTT	CASSSGQGNEKLFF
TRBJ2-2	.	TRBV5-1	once	TGCGCCGGGTCCGACCCTGTAGCGACCACCGGGGAGCTGTTTTTT	CAGSDPVATTGELFF
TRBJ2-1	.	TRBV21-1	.	TGTGCCAGCACGGACTATGATGAGCAGTTCTTC	CASTDYDEQFF
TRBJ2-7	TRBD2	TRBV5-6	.	TGTGCCAGCAGCTTCCGAGCGGGGCTCTACGAGCAGTACTTC	CASSFRAGLYEQYF
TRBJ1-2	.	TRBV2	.	TGTGCCAGCACGGAAACGGCAGGGTATAGCGGCTACACCTTC	CASTETAGYSGYTF
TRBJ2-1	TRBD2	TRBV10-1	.	TGCGCCAGCAGTGAGGTTTCAGGACTAGCAAATGAGCAGTTCTTC	CASSEVSGLANEQFF
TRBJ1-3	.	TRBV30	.	TGTGCCTGGAGTGGGGGGGGCCGAAACACCATATATTTT	CAWSGGGRNTIYF
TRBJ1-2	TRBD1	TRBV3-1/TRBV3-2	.	TGTGCCAGCAGCCAAACTTACCGGGACAGGTCCACGATCACCTTC	CASSQTYRDRSTITF
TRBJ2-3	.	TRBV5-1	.	TGCGCCAGCAGCCCGATGGGGGCCACAGATACGCAGTATTTT	CASSPMGATDTQYF
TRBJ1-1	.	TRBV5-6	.	TGTGCCAGCAGCTTGGTAGCAGTTAAAACTGAAGCTTTCTTT	CASSLVAVKTEAFF
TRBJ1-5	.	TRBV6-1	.	TGTGCCAGCAGTGTAGCGACAGTTAGCAATCAGCCCCAGCATTTT	CASSVATVSNQPQHF
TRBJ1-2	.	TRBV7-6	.	TGTGCCAGCAGCCCGGACAAGGGCTATGGCTACACCTTC	CASSPDKGYGYTF
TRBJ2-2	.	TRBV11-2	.	TGTGCCAGCAGCTCTAGAGACACCGGGGAGCTGTTTTTT	CASSSRDTGELFF
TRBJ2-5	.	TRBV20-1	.	TGCAGTGCTAGCGAGGAGACCCAGTACTTC	CSASEETQYF
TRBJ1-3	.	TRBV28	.	TGTGCCAGCAGTTTATTTCACGGCTCTGGAAACACCATATATTTT	CASSLFHGSGNTIYF
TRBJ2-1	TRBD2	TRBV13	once	TGTGCCAGCAGCTTATTCCGGGAGGGATACAATGAGCAGTTCTTC	CASSLFREGYNEQFF
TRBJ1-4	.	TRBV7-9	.	TGTGCCAGCAGCGCGACAACAGGGCCTTGGAGTGAAAAACTGTTTTTT	CASSATTGPWSEKLFF
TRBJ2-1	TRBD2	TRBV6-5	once	TGTGCCAGAAAGGATCGGGAGGAGGACAATGAGCAGTTCTTC	CARKDREEDNEQFF
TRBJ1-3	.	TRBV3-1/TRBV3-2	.	TGTGCCAGCAGCCTACGGGAAAACACCATATATTTT	CASSLRENTIYF
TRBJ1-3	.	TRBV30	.	TGTGCCGCTTCGGGGGATCTAGTAGACACCATATATTTT	CAASGDLVDTIYF
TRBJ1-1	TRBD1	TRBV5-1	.	TGCGCCAGCACCCCTGGGGACAGGGGTTTCATATCTGAAGCTTTCTTT	CASTPGDRGFISEAFF
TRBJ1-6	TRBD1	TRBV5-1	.	TGCGCCAGCAGCACATGGACAGGGGTTCATTCACCCCTCCACTTT	CASSTWTGVHSPLHF
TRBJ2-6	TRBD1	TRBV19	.	TGTGCCAGTAGTATATCAAGACAGGGAGTATCTGGGGCCAACGTCCTGACTTTC	CASSISRQGVSGANVLTF
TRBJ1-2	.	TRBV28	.	TGTGCCAGCATCCGCCAGGGAAGTTTTTATGGCTACACCTTC	CASIRQGSFYGYTF
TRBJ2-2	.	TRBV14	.	TGTGCCAGCAGCCAAGATCGGGGACTTGGATGGACCGGGGAGCTGTTTTTT	CASSQDRGLGWTGELFF